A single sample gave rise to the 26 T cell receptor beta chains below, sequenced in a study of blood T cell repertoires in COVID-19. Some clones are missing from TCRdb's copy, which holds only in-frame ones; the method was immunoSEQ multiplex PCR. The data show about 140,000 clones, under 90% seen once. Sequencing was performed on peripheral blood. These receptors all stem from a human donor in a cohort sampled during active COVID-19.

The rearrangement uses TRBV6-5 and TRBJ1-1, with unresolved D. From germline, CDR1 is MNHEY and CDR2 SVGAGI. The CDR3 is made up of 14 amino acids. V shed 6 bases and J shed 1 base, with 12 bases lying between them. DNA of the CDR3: TGTGCCAGCAGCCCCGCGGGGAGGAACACTGAAGCTTTCTTT. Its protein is CASSPAGRNTEAFF.

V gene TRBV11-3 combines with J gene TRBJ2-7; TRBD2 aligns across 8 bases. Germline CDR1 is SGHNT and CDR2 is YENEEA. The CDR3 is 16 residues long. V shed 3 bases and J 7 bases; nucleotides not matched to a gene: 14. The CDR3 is CASSFTSSGGPQEQYF. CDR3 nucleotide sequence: TGTGCCAGCAGCTTCACGTCCAGCGGGGGCCCTCAGGAGCAGTACTTC.

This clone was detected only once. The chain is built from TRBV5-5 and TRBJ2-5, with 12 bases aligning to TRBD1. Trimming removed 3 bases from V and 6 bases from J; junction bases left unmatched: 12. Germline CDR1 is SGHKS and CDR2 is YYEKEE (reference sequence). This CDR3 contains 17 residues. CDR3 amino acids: CASSSIAGTGGEKTQYF. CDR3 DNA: TGTGCCAGCAGCTCCATAGCCGGGACAGGGGGCGAAAAGACCCAGTACTTC.

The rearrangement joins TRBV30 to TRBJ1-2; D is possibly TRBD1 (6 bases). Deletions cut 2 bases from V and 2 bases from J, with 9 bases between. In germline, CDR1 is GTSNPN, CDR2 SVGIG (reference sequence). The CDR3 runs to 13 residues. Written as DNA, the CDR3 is TGTGCCTGGAGTTCCGGGACAAACTATGGCTACACCTTC. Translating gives CAWSSGTNYGYTF.

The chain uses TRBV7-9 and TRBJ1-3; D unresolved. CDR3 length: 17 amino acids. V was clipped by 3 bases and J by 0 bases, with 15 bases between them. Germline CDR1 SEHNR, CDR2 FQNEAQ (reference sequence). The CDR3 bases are TGTGCCAGCAGCTTTCCCCCGCGCCTTTCCTCTGGAAACACCATATATTTT. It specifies CASSFPPRLSSGNTIYF.

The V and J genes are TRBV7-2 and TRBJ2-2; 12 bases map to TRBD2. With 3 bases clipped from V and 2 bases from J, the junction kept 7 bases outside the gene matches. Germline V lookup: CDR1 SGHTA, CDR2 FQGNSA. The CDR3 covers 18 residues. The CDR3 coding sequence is TGTGCCAGCAGCTTGGTCGCTAGCGGGGGGGCAAACACCGGGGAGCTGTTTTTT. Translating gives CASSLVASGGANTGELFF.

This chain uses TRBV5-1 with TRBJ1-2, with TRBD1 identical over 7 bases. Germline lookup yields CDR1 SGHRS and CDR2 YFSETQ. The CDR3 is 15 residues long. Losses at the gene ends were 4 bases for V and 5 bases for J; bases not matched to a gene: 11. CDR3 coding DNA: TGCGCCAGCAGCATGGACCCGACAGGGCCTTATGGCTACACCTTC. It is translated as CASSMDPTGPYGYTF. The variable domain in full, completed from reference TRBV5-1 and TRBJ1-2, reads KAGVTQTPRYLIKTRGQQVTLSCSPISGHRSVSWYQQTPGQGLQFLFEYFSETQRNKGNFPGRFSGRQFSNSRSEMNVSTLELGDSALYLCASSMDPTGPYGYTFGSGTRLTVV.

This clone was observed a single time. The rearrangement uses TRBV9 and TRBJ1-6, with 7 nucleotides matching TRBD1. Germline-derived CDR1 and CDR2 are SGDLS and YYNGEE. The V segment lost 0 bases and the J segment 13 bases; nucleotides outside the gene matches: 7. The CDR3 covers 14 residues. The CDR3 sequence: CASSVGAGGTPLHF. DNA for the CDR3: TGTGCCAGCAGCGTAGGGGCAGGGGGAACCCCCCTCCACTTT.

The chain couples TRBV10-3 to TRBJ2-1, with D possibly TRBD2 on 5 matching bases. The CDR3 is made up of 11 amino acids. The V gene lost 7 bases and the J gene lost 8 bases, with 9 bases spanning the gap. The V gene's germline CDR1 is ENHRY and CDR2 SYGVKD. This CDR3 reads CAITSSDEQFF. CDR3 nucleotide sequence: TGTGCCATCACTAGCAGCGATGAGCAGTTCTTC.

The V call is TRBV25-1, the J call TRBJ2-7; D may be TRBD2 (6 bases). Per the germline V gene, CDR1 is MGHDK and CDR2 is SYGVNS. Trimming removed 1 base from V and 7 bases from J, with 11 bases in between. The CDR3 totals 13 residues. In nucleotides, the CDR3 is TGTGCCAGCAGTGAATCACCGGGGAGGGAGCAGTACTTC. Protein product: CASSESPGREQYF.

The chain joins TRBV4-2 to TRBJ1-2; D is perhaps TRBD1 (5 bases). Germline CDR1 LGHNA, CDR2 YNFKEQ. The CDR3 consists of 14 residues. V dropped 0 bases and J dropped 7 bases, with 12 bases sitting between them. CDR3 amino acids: CASSQESRVGGYTF. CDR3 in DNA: TGTGCCAGCAGCCAAGAGAGCAGGGTCGGTGGCTACACCTTC.

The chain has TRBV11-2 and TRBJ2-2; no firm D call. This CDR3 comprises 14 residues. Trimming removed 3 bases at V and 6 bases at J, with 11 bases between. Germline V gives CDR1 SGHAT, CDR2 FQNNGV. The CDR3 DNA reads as TGTGCCAGCAGCTTCGGCGGAGCCGCCGGGGAGCTGTTTTTT. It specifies CASSFGGAAGELFF.

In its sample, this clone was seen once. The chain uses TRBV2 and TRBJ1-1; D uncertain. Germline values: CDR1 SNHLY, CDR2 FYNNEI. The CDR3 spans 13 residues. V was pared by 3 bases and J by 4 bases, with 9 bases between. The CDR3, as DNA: TGTGCCAGCAGTGAGCCCGGGGTCACTGAAGCTTTCTTT. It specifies CASSEPGVTEAFF.

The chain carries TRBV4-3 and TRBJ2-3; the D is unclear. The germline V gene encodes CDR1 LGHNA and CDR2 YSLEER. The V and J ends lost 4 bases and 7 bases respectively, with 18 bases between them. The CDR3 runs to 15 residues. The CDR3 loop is CASSPQPIFSNTQYF. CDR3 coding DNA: TGCGCCAGCAGCCCACAGCCCATTTTCTCAAATACGCAGTATTTT.

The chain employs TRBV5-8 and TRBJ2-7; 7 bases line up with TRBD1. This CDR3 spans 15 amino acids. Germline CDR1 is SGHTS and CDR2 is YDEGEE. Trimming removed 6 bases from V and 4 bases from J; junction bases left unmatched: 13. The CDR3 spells CASTPRGSRGYEQYF. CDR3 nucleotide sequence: TGTGCCAGCACCCCTAGAGGGTCCAGGGGGTACGAGCAGTACTTC.

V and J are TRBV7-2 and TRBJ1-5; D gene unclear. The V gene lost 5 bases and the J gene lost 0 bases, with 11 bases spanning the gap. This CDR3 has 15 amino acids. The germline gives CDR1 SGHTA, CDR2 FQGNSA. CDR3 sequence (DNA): TGTGCCAGCAGCCAAGACTCTCTTAGCAATCAGCCCCAGCATTTT. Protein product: CASSQDSLSNQPQHF.

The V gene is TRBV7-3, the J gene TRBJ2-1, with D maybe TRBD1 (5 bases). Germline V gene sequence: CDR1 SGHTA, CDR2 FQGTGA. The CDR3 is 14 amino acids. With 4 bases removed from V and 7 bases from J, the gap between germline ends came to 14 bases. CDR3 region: CASSSGHSSNEQFF. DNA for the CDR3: TGTGCCAGCAGCTCCGGACACTCCTCAAATGAGCAGTTCTTC. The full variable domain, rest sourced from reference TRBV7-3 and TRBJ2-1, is GAGVSQTPSNKVTEKGKYVELRCDPISGHTALYWYRQSLGQGPEFLIYFQGTGAADDSGLPNDRFFAVRPEGSVSTLKIQRTERGDSAVYLCASSSGHSSNEQFFGPGTRLTVL.

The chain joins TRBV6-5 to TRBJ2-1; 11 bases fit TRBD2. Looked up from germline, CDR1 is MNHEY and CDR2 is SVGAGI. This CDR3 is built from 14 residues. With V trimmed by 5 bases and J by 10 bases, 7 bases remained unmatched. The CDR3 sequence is CASSIAGGPSEQFF. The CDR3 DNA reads TGTGCCAGCAGTATAGCGGGGGGGCCTTCGGAGCAGTTCTTC.

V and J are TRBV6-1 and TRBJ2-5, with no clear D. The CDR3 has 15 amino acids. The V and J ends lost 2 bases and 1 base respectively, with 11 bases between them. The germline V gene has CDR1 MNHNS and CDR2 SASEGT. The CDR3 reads CASSESQAFQETQYF. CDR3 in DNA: TGTGCCAGCAGTGAATCCCAGGCGTTCCAAGAGACCCAGTACTTC.

CDR3 bases: TGTGCCAGCAGTTACGGGCTAGCGGGGGGCAAGAATGAGCAGTTCTTC. Its protein is CASSYGLAGGKNEQFF. This chain links TRBV6-2 or TRBV6-3 with TRBJ2-1, with 11 nucleotides matching TRBD2. Germline values: CDR1 MNHEY, CDR2 SVGEGT. The CDR3 is made up of 16 amino acids. J gave up 7 bases and V 2 bases, and 7 bases lay outside the gene matches.

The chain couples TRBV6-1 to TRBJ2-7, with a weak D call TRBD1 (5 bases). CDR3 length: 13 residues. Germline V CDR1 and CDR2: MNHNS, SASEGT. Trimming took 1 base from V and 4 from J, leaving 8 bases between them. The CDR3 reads CASSEDRQYEQYF. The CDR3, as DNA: TGTGCCAGCAGTGAAGACAGGCAGTACGAGCAGTACTTC.

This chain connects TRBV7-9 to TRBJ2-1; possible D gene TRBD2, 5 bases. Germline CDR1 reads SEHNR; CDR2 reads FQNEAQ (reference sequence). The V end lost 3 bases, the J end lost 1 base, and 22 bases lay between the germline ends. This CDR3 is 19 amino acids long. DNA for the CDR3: TGTGCCAGCAGCTTGTGGTCGGGGTCTGGGTTGTCGTCCTACAATGAGCAGTTCTTC. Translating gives CASSLWSGSGLSSYNEQFF.

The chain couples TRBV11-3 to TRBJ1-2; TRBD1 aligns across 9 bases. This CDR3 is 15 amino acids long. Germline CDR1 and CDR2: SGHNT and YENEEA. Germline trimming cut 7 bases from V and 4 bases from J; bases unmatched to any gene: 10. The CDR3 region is CASNRQGGWGYGYTF. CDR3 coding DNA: TGTGCCAGCAACCGACAGGGGGGGTGGGGCTATGGCTACACCTTC.

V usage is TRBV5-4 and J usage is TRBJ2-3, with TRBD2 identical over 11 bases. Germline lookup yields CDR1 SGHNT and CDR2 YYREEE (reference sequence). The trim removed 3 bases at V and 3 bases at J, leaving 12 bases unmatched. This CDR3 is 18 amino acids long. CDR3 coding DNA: TGTGCCAGCAGCTCCGGACTAGCGGGCACTTACGGGACAGATACGCAGTATTTT. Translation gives CASSSGLAGTYGTDTQYF.

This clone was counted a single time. The CDR3 protein is CASSLTGTGTYEQYF. In DNA form, the CDR3 reads TGTGCCAGCAGCCTGACCGGGACAGGGACCTACGAGCAGTACTTC. The rearrangement links TRBV7-2 to TRBJ2-7, with 9 nucleotides matching TRBD1. V shed 5 bases and J 2 bases; nucleotides not matched to a gene: 7. Germline V CDR1 and CDR2: SGHTA, FQGNSA. The CDR3 runs 15 residues. Combining the CDR3 with reference TRBV7-2 and TRBJ2-7 gives the whole variable domain GAGVSQSPSNKVTEKGKDVELRCDPISGHTALYWYRQSLGQGLEFLIYFQGNSAPDKSGLPSDRFSAERTGGSVSTLTIQRTQQEDSAVYLCASSLTGTGTYEQYFGPGTRLTVT.

The CDR3 loop reads CASSVEPRGQGGELFF. The DNA of the CDR3 is TGTGCCAGCAGCGTTGAGCCCAGGGGGCAAGGAGGGGAGCTGTTTTTT. The chain employs TRBV9 and TRBJ2-2; 8 bases fit TRBD1. Trimming at V came to 2 bases and at J to 8 bases, leaving 11 bases not matched to a gene. This CDR3 spans 16 amino acids. The germline V gene has CDR1 SGDLS and CDR2 YYNGEE. Full variable domain (remainder filled in from reference TRBV9 and TRBJ2-2): DSGVTQTPKHLITATGQRVTLRCSPRSGDLSVYWYQQSLDQGLQFLIQYYNGEERAKGNILERFSAQQFPDLHSELNLSSLELGDSALYFCASSVEPRGQGGELFFGEGSRLTVL.